These 29 T cell receptor beta chains share one sample of origin, sequenced in a study of T-cell reconstitution after alpha-beta-depleted transplantation in children. Preparation of the TCRbeta library involved a method that used unique molecular identifiers. TCRdb itself ran the PCR reads through MiXCR, one entry per CDR3 protein. The top ten clones hold approximately 2.3% of a sample with roughly 350,000 distinct CDR3 sequences, about 9.3% of them seen once. This specimen was PBMCs from the stem cell graft donor, taken from the stem cell graft. The receptor source for this set is a human donor who donated a stem cell graft to a child with acute lymphoblastic leukemia.

The chain links TRBV5-1 to TRBJ2-3; 7 nucleotides match TRBD2. Germline lookup yields CDR1 SGHRS and CDR2 YFSETQ. The CDR3 is 15 residues long. V trimming: 2 bases; J trimming: 1 base; junction bases outside the gene matches: 4. The CDR3 sequence is CASSLAGMGTDTQYF. The CDR3 DNA reads TGCGCCAGCAGCTTAGCGGGAATGGGCACAGATACGCAGTATTTT.

This clonotype occurred many times. The chain uses TRBV7-2 and TRBJ2-3; D remains ambiguous. Trimming shortened V by 2 bases and J by 4 bases, and 13 bases separated the two germline ends. The CDR3 totals 15 residues. The germline CDR1 and CDR2 sequences are SGHTA and FQGNSA. CDR3 in DNA: TGTGCCAGCAGCTTACCTGCCCTCGGTGCAGATACGCAGTATTTT. Amino acid sequence: CASSLPALGADTQYF.

This clonotype was picked up a small number of times. This sequence joins TRBV11-2 and TRBJ2-5; TRBD2 aligns across 12 bases. The CDR3 covers 17 residues. V was clipped by 0 bases and J by 5 bases; unmatched bases: 7. Germline V gene lookup returns CDR1 SGHAT and CDR2 FQNNGV. The CDR3 spells CASSLDETSGSQETQYF. CDR3 DNA sequence: TGTGCCAGCAGCTTAGATGAGACTAGCGGGAGTCAGGAGACCCAGTACTTC.

In its sample, this clonotype was seen a few times. The chain combines TRBV12-3 or TRBV12-4 with TRBJ2-7; D gene unclear. Trimming removed 5 bases from V and 4 bases from J, with 9 bases in between. The CDR3 has 12 residues. This CDR3 reads CASSHHPYEQYF. CDR3 nucleotide sequence: TGTGCCAGCAGTCACCATCCTTACGAGCAGTACTTC.

At least ten counts were recorded for this clonotype. This sequence joins TRBV28 and TRBJ2-5; D remains unclear. This CDR3 is built from 12 residues. V gave up 7 bases and J gave up 0 bases, with 6 bases separating them. CDR1 and CDR2 (germline): MDHEN, SYDVKM. CDR3 region: CASKAYQETQYF. CDR3 DNA sequence: TGTGCCAGCAAAGCGTACCAAGAGACCCAGTACTTC. Full variable domain (rest looked up from reference TRBV28 and TRBJ2-5): DVKVTQSSRYLVKRTGEKVFLECVQDMDHENMFWYRQDPGLGLRLIYFSYDVKMKEKGDIPEGYSVSREKKERFSLILESASTNQTSMYLCASKAYQETQYFGPGTRLLVL.

The chain employs TRBV7-2 and TRBJ2-5; D might be TRBD1 (7 bases). This CDR3 comprises 16 residues. Trimming shortened V by 3 bases and J by 1 base, and 15 bases separated the two germline ends. Germline values: CDR1 SGHTA, CDR2 FQGNSA. The CDR3 sequence: CASSLGGTAAQETQYF. The CDR3 DNA reads as TGTGCCAGCAGCTTGGGCGGGACAGCCGCCCAAGAGACCCAGTACTTC.

This clonotype was counted only a few times. The rearrangement uses TRBV12-3 or TRBV12-4 and TRBJ1-4; 10 bases match TRBD1. The CDR3 has 17 amino acids. The V segment lost 5 bases and the J segment 8 bases; nucleotides outside the gene matches: 14. The CDR3: CASSPIPPGQGREKLFF. In DNA, the CDR3 is TGTGCCAGCAGTCCGATTCCCCCGGGACAGGGGAGGGAAAAACTGTTTTTT.

This clonotype was observed a few times. CDR3 region: CSASFPVAGGQETQYF. CDR3 nucleotides: TGCAGTGCTAGTTTTCCGGTTGCGGGAGGGCAAGAGACCCAGTACTTC. The chain uses TRBV20-1 and TRBJ2-5; 9 bases are shared with TRBD2. Germline-derived CDR1 and CDR2 are DFQATT and SNEGSKA (reference sequence). The CDR3 extends over 16 amino acids. V lost 3 bases to trimming and J lost 2 bases; unmatched junction nucleotides: 10.

Points on this clonotype: A read error may be the cause here, since a much bigger clone is one base away. The rearrangement links TRBV15 to TRBJ2-5, with D possibly TRBD1 on 6 matching bases. This CDR3 region has 14 residues. Germline V gene sequence: CDR1 LNHNV, CDR2 YYDKDF (reference sequence). CDR3 coding DNA: TGTGCCGCCAGCACGCAGGGGACCCAAGAGACCCAGTACTTC. Residues: CAASTQGTQETQYF.

The chain links TRBV28 to TRBJ2-7; 8 nucleotides align to TRBD2. The V and J ends lost 6 bases and 1 base, in that order; junction bases with no gene match: 8. Germline V gene data show CDR1 as MDHEN and CDR2 as SYDVKM. The CDR3 runs 15 residues. CDR3 region: CASSSPLAASYEQYF. The CDR3 bases are TGTGCCAGCAGCAGCCCACTAGCGGCGTCCTACGAGCAGTACTTC. Based on the CDR3 plus reference TRBV28 and TRBJ2-7, the full variable domain is DVKVTQSSRYLVKRTGEKVFLECVQDMDHENMFWYRQDPGLGLRLIYFSYDVKMKEKGDIPEGYSVSREKKERFSLILESASTNQTSMYLCASSSPLAASYEQYFGPGTRLTVT.

The chain links TRBV5-6 to TRBJ2-1; 7 nucleotides match TRBD2. Germline V lookup: CDR1 SGHDT, CDR2 YYEEEE. The V and J ends lost 0 bases and 6 bases, in that order; junction bases with no gene match: 9. This CDR3 comprises 16 residues. The CDR3 nucleotides are TGTGCCAGCAGCTTGGCTCTTGCGGGAGTTCGCAATGAGCAGTTCTTC. Translation: CASSLALAGVRNEQFF. The variable domain in full, with the rest retrieved from reference TRBV5-6 and TRBJ2-1, is DAGVTQSPTHLIKTRGQQVTLRCSPKSGHDTVSWYQQALGQGPQFIFQYYEEEERQRGNFPDRFSGHQFPNYSSELNVNALLLGDSALYLCASSLALAGVRNEQFFGPGTRLTVL.

This clonotype showed up many times. The genes are TRBV7-9 and TRBJ2-5; 9 positions agree with TRBD2. The germline CDR1 and CDR2 sequences are SEHNR and FQNEAQ (reference sequence). The CDR3 runs to 14 residues. The V and J ends lost 1 base and 4 bases, in that order; junction bases with no gene match: 1. The CDR3 is CASSLGLAAETQYF. Written as DNA, the CDR3 is TGTGCCAGCAGCTTAGGACTAGCGGCAGAGACCCAGTACTTC.

Many counts were recorded for this clonotype. The DNA of the CDR3 is TGTGCCAGCAGTCCGTCTGGGCCAACTAATGAGCAGTTCTTC. Translated, it gives CASSPSGPTNEQFF. The chain uses TRBV7-9 and TRBJ2-1; D remains ambiguous. Germline CDR1 SEHNR, CDR2 FQNEAQ (reference sequence). This CDR3 contains 14 residues. Trimming took 6 bases from V and 7 from J, leaving 16 bases between them.

The chain has TRBV28 and TRBJ2-1, with TRBD1 matching 8 bases. Trimming at V came to 3 bases and at J to 0 bases, leaving 7 bases not matched to a gene. CDR3 size: 17 residues. Germline assignment: CDR1 MDHEN and CDR2 SYDVKM. The CDR3 DNA reads TGTGCCAGCAGTTTGTATCAGGGGGCCAACTCCTACAATGAGCAGTTCTTC. This codes for CASSLYQGANSYNEQFF.

The V gene is TRBV18, the J gene TRBJ1-1, with unresolved D. The CDR3 is 14 residues long. The V end lost 0 bases, the J end lost 5 bases, and 10 bases lay between the germline ends. Germline V gives CDR1 KGHSH, CDR2 LQKENI. The CDR3 region is CASSPPSGRTEAFF. CDR3 bases: TGTGCCAGCTCACCACCGTCCGGGCGGACTGAAGCTTTCTTT.

The chain joins TRBV7-9 to TRBJ2-5; 10 nucleotides line up with TRBD2. Per the germline V gene, CDR1 is SEHNR and CDR2 is FQNEAQ (reference sequence). The V segment lost 3 bases and the J segment 5 bases; nucleotides outside the gene matches: 6. This CDR3 region has 15 residues. CDR3 nucleotides: TGTGCCAGCAGCTTGGCTAGCGGGAGCGGTGAGACCCAGTACTTC. Amino acid sequence: CASSLASGSGETQYF.

This clonotype has just a few counts. The rearrangement joins TRBV12-3 or TRBV12-4 to TRBJ2-7; no definite D call. The CDR3 length is 11 residues. The CDR3 sequence: CASRATYEQYF. In nucleotides, the CDR3 is TGTGCAAGCCGGGCGACCTACGAGCAGTACTTC.

The rearrangement links TRBV7-2 to TRBJ1-2, with 7 bases identical to TRBD1. Germline CDR1 is SGHTA and CDR2 is FQGNSA. The CDR3 is 12 residues long. This CDR3 is CASARQGHGYTF. The CDR3 region has the DNA TGTGCGAGTGCCCGACAGGGCCATGGCTACACCTTC.

In this sample, this clonotype turned up many times. This chain connects TRBV7-9 to TRBJ2-7; no clear D. With 1 base removed from V and 4 bases from J, the gap between germline ends came to 11 bases. From germline, CDR1 is SEHNR and CDR2 FQNEAQ (reference sequence). The CDR3 extends over 14 amino acids. The CDR3 is CASSLDPPPYEQYF. In DNA, the CDR3 is TGTGCCAGCAGCTTAGATCCACCACCATACGAGCAGTACTTC.

This clonotype was counted between two and nine times. The gene calls are TRBV24-1 and TRBJ1-2; D remains unclear. CDR1 and CDR2 from the germline V gene are KGHDR and SFDVKD. The CDR3 contains 14 residues. Trimming removed 1 base from V and 7 bases from J, with 12 bases in between. Written as DNA, the CDR3 is TGTGCCACCAGTGATTTCCGCACAGAGAGTGGCTACACCTTC. Translation gives CATSDFRTESGYTF.

This clonotype was seen ten or more times. V usage is TRBV28 and J usage is TRBJ2-1; D is perhaps TRBD1 or TRBD2 (5 bases each). V lost 4 bases to trimming and J lost 6 bases, with 13 bases between them. The CDR3 is 14 residues long. Germline loops: CDR1 MDHEN, CDR2 SYDVKM. CDR3 residues: CASSSPGSGNEQFF. Written as DNA, the CDR3 is TGTGCCAGCAGTTCCCCAGGGAGTGGCAATGAGCAGTTCTTC.

The chain recombines TRBV4-3 with TRBJ1-3; maybe TRBD1 (5 bases). V was clipped by 3 bases and J by 1 base, with 13 bases between them. Germline assignment: CDR1 LGHNA and CDR2 YSLEER. This CDR3 spans 16 amino acids. CDR3 loop: CASSQEGRLSGNTIYF. Written as DNA, the CDR3 is TGCGCCAGCAGCCAGGAGGGACGGTTGTCTGGAAACACCATATATTTT.

The chain uses TRBV30 and TRBJ2-5, with D uncertain. Germline V gene data show CDR1 as GTSNPN and CDR2 as SVGIG (reference sequence). The length of the CDR3 is 12 residues. Trimming left V 4 bases short and J 6 bases short, with 12 bases between. CDR3 in amino acids: CAWTDERKTQYF. CDR3 nucleotides: TGTGCCTGGACTGACGAGAGGAAGACCCAGTACTTC.

V and J are TRBV3-1 and TRBJ2-7, with TRBD1 matching 7 bases. Germline V lookup: CDR1 LGHDT, CDR2 YNNKEL (reference sequence). V lost 4 bases and J lost 3; bases outside the gene matches: 9. The CDR3 is 15 residues long. The CDR3 DNA is TGTGCCAGCAGCCTAACCGGGACAGCCCTCTACGAGCAGTACTTC. Translated, it gives CASSLTGTALYEQYF.

This chain joins TRBV27 and TRBJ2-1, with 8 positions matching TRBD2. With V trimmed by 8 bases and J by 4 bases, 7 bases remained unmatched. The CDR3 is 14 residues long. CDR1 and CDR2 from the germline V gene are MNHEY and SMNVEV (reference sequence). The CDR3 region is CASEPIAGYNEQFF. CDR3 in DNA: TGTGCCAGCGAGCCCATAGCGGGATACAATGAGCAGTTCTTC.

CDR3 region: CASSLGGGLYNSPLHF. The CDR3, as DNA: TGTGCCAGCAGCTTAGGGGGGGGCTTATATAATTCACCCCTCCACTTT. The V gene is TRBV7-2, the J gene TRBJ1-6, with a weak D call TRBD1 (6 bases). V lost 1 base and J 4 bases, leaving 11 bases between the germline ends. Germline assignment: CDR1 SGHTA and CDR2 FQGNSA. This CDR3 spans 16 amino acids.

This clonotype was counted a few times. V usage is TRBV20-1 and J usage is TRBJ1-1; 9 bases agree with TRBD1. The CDR3 is made up of 14 amino acids. Germline CDR1 is DFQATT and CDR2 is SNEGSKA (reference sequence). Trimming cost V 6 bases and J 1 base; bases outside gene matches: 6. The CDR3, as DNA: TGCAGTGCCAGGACAGGGGCGAGGAACACTGAAGCTTTCTTT. This translates into CSARTGARNTEAFF.

The chain links TRBV2 to TRBJ2-1, with TRBD2 matching 9 bases. The CDR3 has 18 amino acids. The V gene's germline CDR1 is SNHLY and CDR2 FYNNEI. V lost 5 bases and J lost 0; bases outside the gene matches: 11. CDR3 bases: TGTGCCAGCAGTTACTCTGGGAGCGGGAGGAGCTCCTACAATGAGCAGTTCTTC. Encoded protein: CASSYSGSGRSSYNEQFF.

The chain couples TRBV6-5 to TRBJ2-7; D remains unclear. V was cut by 0 bases and J by 2 bases, with 8 bases left in between. The CDR3 loop spans 14 amino acids. Germline lookup yields CDR1 MNHEY and CDR2 SVGAGI. CDR3 DNA sequence: TGTGCCAGCAGTTACTCAGGAAGTACCTACGAGCAGTACTTC. It codes for CASSYSGSTYEQYF.